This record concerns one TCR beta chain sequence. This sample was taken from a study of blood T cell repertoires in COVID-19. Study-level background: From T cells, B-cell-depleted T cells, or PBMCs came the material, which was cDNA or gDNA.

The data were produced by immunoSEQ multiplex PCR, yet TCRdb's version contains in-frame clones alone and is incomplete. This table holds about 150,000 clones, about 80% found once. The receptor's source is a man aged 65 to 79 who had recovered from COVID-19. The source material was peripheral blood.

The CDR3 loop is CASSIVGTEGIQYF. CDR3 bases: TGTGCCAGTAGTATAGTTGGGACAGAAGGCATTCAGTACTTC. The chain has TRBV19 and TRBJ2-4; TRBD1 matches 7 bases. There are 14 residues in the CDR3. Germline V lookup: CDR1 LNHDA, CDR2 SQIVND (reference sequence). V gave up 1 base and J gave up 9 bases; unmatched junction bases: 6.